The TCR beta chain described here comes from a study of cytomegalovirus exposure and HLA in healthy donors. Background on the study: In an early release, HLA-typed donors contributed 80 million to 95 million unique TCR sequences. Overall study findings and caveats: A later analysis found common viral pathogens apparently linked to several of the most significant clusters. In a later analysis, most CMV-associated TCR beta chains appeared HLA-restricted.

The PCR used 60 Vbeta and 13 Jbeta primers. Sequencing used immunoSEQ multiplex PCR; TCRdb keeps in-frame clones, though not all of them. The sample yields under 200,000 clones, around 85% seen once. In regard to this clone: What it binds is unknown.

The sequence was collected from a woman in her forties or fifties in good health and CMV-seronegative. The material sequenced was PBMCs.

The CDR3 sequence is CASGNVRTVNTEAFF. The CDR3 DNA follows: TGTGCCAGTGGTAATGTGAGGACAGTGAACACTGAAGCTTTCTTT. The V call is TRBV19, the J call TRBJ1-1; possibly TRBD1 for D (6 bases). Trimming removed 8 bases at V and 0 bases at J, with 16 bases between. This CDR3 comprises 15 residues. The germline V gene encodes CDR1 LNHDA and CDR2 SQIVND (reference sequence).